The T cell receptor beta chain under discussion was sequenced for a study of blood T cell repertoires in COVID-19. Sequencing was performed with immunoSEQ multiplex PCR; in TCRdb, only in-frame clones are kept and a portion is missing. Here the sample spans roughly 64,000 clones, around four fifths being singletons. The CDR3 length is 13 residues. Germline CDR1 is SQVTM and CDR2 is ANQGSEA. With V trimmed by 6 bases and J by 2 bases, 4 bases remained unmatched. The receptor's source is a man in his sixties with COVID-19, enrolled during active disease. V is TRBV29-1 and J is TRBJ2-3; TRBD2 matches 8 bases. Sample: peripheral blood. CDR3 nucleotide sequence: TGCAGCGTCGATAGCGGGGACACAGATACGCAGTATTTT. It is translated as CSVDSGDTDTQYF.